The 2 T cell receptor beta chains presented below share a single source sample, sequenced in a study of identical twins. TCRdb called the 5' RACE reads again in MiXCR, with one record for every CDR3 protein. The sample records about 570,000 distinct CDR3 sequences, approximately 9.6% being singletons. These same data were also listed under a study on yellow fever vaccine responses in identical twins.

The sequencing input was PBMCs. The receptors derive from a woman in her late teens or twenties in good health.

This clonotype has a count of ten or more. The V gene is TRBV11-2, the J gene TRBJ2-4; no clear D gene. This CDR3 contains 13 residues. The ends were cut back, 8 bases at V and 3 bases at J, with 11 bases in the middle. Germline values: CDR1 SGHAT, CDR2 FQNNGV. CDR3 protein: CASAWTSKNIQYF. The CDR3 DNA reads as TGTGCCAGCGCCTGGACGAGCAAAAACATTCAGTACTTC.

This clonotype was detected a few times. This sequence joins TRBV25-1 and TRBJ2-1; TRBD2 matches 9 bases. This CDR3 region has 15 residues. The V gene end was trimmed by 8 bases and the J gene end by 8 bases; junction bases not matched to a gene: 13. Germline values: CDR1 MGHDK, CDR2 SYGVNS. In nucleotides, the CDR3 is TGTGCCAGCGCCCACAGCGGGAGGAAAATCCATGAGCAGTTCTTC. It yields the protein CASAHSGRKIHEQFF.